This section outlines one TCR beta chain sequence together with its context. Its antigen is still unknown. This entry comes from a study of CD8 T cells in ankylosing spondylitis. Findings of the study overall: Those disease-linked clones were CD8+; they were also relatively rare in peripheral blood. A TCR beta motif made of several highly homologous variants seemed typical of ankylosing spondylitis blood. Matched ankylosing spondylitis synovial fluid reportedly showed significant enrichment of disease-linked clones. Before this, some motif variants had been reported in reactive arthritis synovial fluid and blood.

For TCR beta, libraries came from quantitative 5'-RACE with molecular barcodes. TCRdb fed the 5' RACE reads into MiXCR, producing one record per CDR3 protein. The table lists some 840,000 distinct CDR3 sequences, 10% to 15% of them singletons. The CDR3 has 13 residues. The germline V and J ends were trimmed by 0 bases and 4 bases, with 6 bases remaining between them. Germline CDR1 reads MNHEY; CDR2 reads SVGAGI. The sequence derives from a male donor with ankylosing spondylitis. The sequencing sample was made of blood, either unsorted or a sorted T cell fraction (not recorded which). The chain recombines TRBV6-5 with TRBJ2-5; TRBD1 or TRBD2 may be the D gene (5 bases each). Here the CDR3 reads CASSYSRGETQYF. For the CDR3, the DNA is TGTGCCAGCAGTTACTCGAGGGGAGAGACCCAGTACTTC.